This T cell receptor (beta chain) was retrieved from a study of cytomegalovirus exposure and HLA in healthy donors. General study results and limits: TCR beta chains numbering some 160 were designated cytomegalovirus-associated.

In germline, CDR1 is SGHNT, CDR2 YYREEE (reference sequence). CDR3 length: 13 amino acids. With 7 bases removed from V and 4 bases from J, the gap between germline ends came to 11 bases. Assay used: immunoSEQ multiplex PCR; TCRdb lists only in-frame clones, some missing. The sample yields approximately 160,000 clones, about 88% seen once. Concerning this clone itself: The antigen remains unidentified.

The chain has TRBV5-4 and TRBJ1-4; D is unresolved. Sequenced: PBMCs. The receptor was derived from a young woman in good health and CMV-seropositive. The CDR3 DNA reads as TGTGCCAGCGGCAGAGGGAATAATGAAAAACTGTTTTTT. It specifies CASGRGNNEKLFF.